This T cell receptor (beta chain) was profiled in a study of Ad26.COV2.S vaccination and SARS-CoV-2 variants. Study details: Ad26.COV2.S arm of COV1001 included the donor.

Study-wide points: The placebo group had lower spike-specific TCR breadth than the vaccine recipients did.

Sample treatment: about 20 received Ad26.COV2.S at low or high dose, single or two shots; about five received placebo; per-sample allocation not given. Each sample was drawn 63 days after the first injection (of vaccine or placebo). This person who donated was an adult of 18-55 years in Boston. This vaccine is an Ad26 vector that expresses the Wuhan-strain SARS-CoV-2 spike. Some clones are missing from TCRdb's copy, which holds only in-frame ones; the method was immunoSEQ multiplex PCR. The data contain about 680,000 clones, 89% of them singletons. Ten or more counts support this clone. Its antigen is not identified. The same CDR3 is also encoded by other DNA sequences in this sample. CDR3 size: 13 residues. CDR1 and CDR2 (germline): LGHDT, YNNKEL (reference sequence). V lost 2 bases, J lost 0 bases, and 2 bases lay in between.

Sequencing was performed on peripheral blood, taken in a trial of Ad26.COV2.S vaccine versus placebo. The receptor was derived from a person between 18 and 60 years old who received the Ad26.COV2.S COVID-19 vaccine or a placebo. The chain carries TRBV3-1 (or the pseudogene TRBV3-2) and TRBJ1-5; no clear D. The CDR3 region has the DNA TGTGCCAGCAGCCAAAATAGCAATCAGCCCCAGCATTTT. Translation gives CASSQNSNQPQHF.